These 20 T cell receptor beta chains came from one sample sequenced in a study of blood T cell repertoires in COVID-19. This table comes from immunoSEQ multiplex PCR, and its TCRdb copy is limited to in-frame clones, with some not included. The sample holds around 320,000 clones, roughly 90% seen once. Material for sequencing was peripheral blood. The origin of the receptors is a man aged 18 to 29 with active or convalescent COVID-19.

This chain connects TRBV29-1 to TRBJ2-1; TRBD2 is a possible D gene (5 bases). Germline values: CDR1 SQVTM, CDR2 ANQGSEA. The CDR3 is made up of 13 amino acids. CDR3 in DNA: TGCAGTCGAGCCGCGACTACCAACAATGAGCAGTTCTTC. Protein sequence: CSRAATTNNEQFF.

The J gene is TRBJ1-6, the V gene TRBV7-2; D is ambiguous. Germline loops: CDR1 SGHTA, CDR2 FQGNSA. The germline V and J ends were trimmed by 2 bases and 0 bases, with 8 bases remaining between them. The CDR3 contains 16 residues. The CDR3 region has the DNA TGTGCCAGCAGCTTACAGGATAGCTCCTATAATTCACCCCTCCACTTT. As protein: CASSLQDSSYNSPLHF. Filled out from reference TRBV7-2 and TRBJ1-6, the complete variable domain reads GAGVSQSPSNKVTEKGKDVELRCDPISGHTALYWYRQSLGQGLEFLIYFQGNSAPDKSGLPSDRFSAERTGGSVSTLTIQRTQQEDSAVYLCASSLQDSSYNSPLHFGNGTRLTVT.

In its sample, this clone was seen many times. The rearrangement joins TRBV5-1 to TRBJ2-1, with TRBD2 as a possible D gene (5 bases). The CDR3 covers 14 residues. The V end was cut by 5 bases, the J end by 0 bases, with 9 bases between. Germline V gene lookup returns CDR1 SGHRS and CDR2 YFSETQ. This chain's CDR3 is CASSGGSSYNEQFF. The DNA for the CDR3 is TGCGCCAGCAGTGGAGGAAGCTCCTACAATGAGCAGTTCTTC.

This clone has only a few counts. The CDR3 coding sequence is TGCAGTGCTAGTATGACAGGGGGTAATTCACCCCTCCACTTT. This sequence encodes CSASMTGGNSPLHF. The genes are TRBV20-1 and TRBJ1-6, with 9 bases identical to TRBD1. Germline CDR1 DFQATT, CDR2 SNEGSKA (reference sequence). CDR3 length: 14 amino acids. With 3 bases clipped from V and 6 bases from J, the junction kept 3 bases outside the gene matches.

The chain recombines TRBV4-1 with TRBJ2-1, with TRBD2 matching over 7 bases. V shed 2 bases and J 4 bases; nucleotides not matched to a gene: 5. The CDR3 is made up of 15 amino acids. Germline values: CDR1 MGHRA, CDR2 YSYEKL. The CDR3 DNA follows: TGCGCCAGCAGCCAACGGGCGGGGGAGTACAATGAGCAGTTCTTC. This translates into CASSQRAGEYNEQFF.

V gene TRBV9 combines with J gene TRBJ1-6, with 7 nucleotides matching TRBD1. CDR1 and CDR2 (germline): SGDLS, YYNGEE. V dropped 4 bases and J dropped 7; count of bases not matched to a gene: 8. The CDR3 runs to 15 residues. The CDR3 DNA reads TGTGCCAGCAGCCCTTCCGGGACAGCAAATTCACCCCTCCACTTT. It translates to CASSPSGTANSPLHF.

The chain employs TRBV6-6 and TRBJ2-7; D is unclear. V lost 2 bases to trimming and J lost 9 bases, with 14 bases between them. This CDR3 is 13 amino acids long. CDR1 and CDR2 (germline): MNHNY, SVGAGI (reference sequence). The CDR3 region has the DNA TGTGCCAGCAGTTACAGAATGCAGGTTGGGCAGTACTTC. Translated, it gives CASSYRMQVGQYF.

In the case of this clone: The same CDR3 can be traced to other DNA sequences in this sample. The chain recombines TRBV10-3 with TRBJ1-5; 7 nucleotides line up with TRBD1. J gave up 2 bases and V 3 bases, and 1 base lay outside the gene matches. Looked up from germline, CDR1 is ENHRY and CDR2 is SYGVKD. This CDR3 spans 14 amino acids. CDR3 residues: CAISDGQGNQPQHF. CDR3 sequence (DNA): TGTGCCATCAGTGACGGACAGGGCAATCAGCCCCAGCATTTT.

The V call is TRBV19, the J call TRBJ1-5, with D possibly matching TRBD1 (5 bases). Trimming stripped 0 bases from V and 15 bases from J, with 12 bases between. This CDR3 has 12 residues. Looked up from germline, CDR1 is LNHDA and CDR2 is SQIVND (reference sequence). In nucleotides, the CDR3 is TGTGCCAGTAGTATAGAAGGGGTTTCATCGCATTTT. Amino acids: CASSIEGVSSHF.

J is TRBJ2-1 and V is TRBV7-2; 10 bases are a match to TRBD2. The V segment lost 0 bases and the J segment 8 bases; nucleotides outside the gene matches: 4. CDR1 and CDR2 (germline): SGHTA, FQGNSA. This CDR3 contains 15 residues. The DNA of the CDR3 is TGTGCCAGCAGCTTAGCTAGCGGGAGGATAGATGAGCAGTTCTTC. Encoded protein: CASSLASGRIDEQFF.

The CDR3 coding sequence is TGTGCCAGCAAACAGACAGAGTATAGCAATCAGCCCCAGCATTTT. It codes for CASKQTEYSNQPQHF. J is TRBJ1-5 and V is TRBV6-5; a weak D match, TRBD1 (5 bases). Trimming took 7 bases from V and 0 from J, leaving 13 bases between them. The V gene's germline CDR1 is MNHEY and CDR2 SVGAGI. The CDR3 totals 15 residues.

This clone has a handful of counts. The V gene is TRBV2, the J gene TRBJ2-7, with D possibly matching TRBD2 (5 bases). Germline-derived CDR1 and CDR2 are SNHLY and FYNNEI. V was clipped by 9 bases and J by 4 bases, with 10 bases between them. The CDR3 totals 11 residues. CDR3 loop: CARRRFYEQYF. The DNA of the CDR3 is TGTGCCAGGAGGAGGTTTTACGAGCAGTACTTC.

The chain links TRBV29-1 to TRBJ2-1; a possible D gene is TRBD1 (6 bases). From germline, CDR1 is SQVTM and CDR2 ANQGSEA. The CDR3 loop spans 14 amino acids. The V end lost 8 bases, the J end lost 5 bases, and 19 bases lay between the germline ends. The CDR3 spells CSPKRSRGNNEQFF. The CDR3 nucleotides are TGCAGCCCTAAACGGAGCAGGGGAAACAATGAGCAGTTCTTC.

The gene calls are TRBV10-3 and TRBJ2-5; 8 bases map to TRBD2. This CDR3 is 13 amino acids long. The V gene end was trimmed by 5 bases and the J gene end by 5 bases; junction bases not matched to a gene: 4. Germline V CDR1 and CDR2: ENHRY, SYGVKD. The chain's CDR3 is CAISSGSSETQYF. CDR3 coding DNA: TGTGCCATCAGTAGCGGGAGCTCGGAGACCCAGTACTTC.

This clone was picked up one time. The rearrangement uses TRBV27 and TRBJ1-1, with TRBD1 matching 7 bases. Germline V gene data show CDR1 as MNHEY and CDR2 as SMNVEV (reference sequence). The V segment lost 3 bases and the J segment 1 base; nucleotides outside the gene matches: 8. The CDR3 has 16 residues. In DNA form, the CDR3 reads TGTGCCAGCAGTTTGGGAACAGGGGCGACGAACACTGAAGCTTTCTTT. Amino acids: CASSLGTGATNTEAFF.

The chain joins TRBV4-2 to TRBJ1-4, with 8 bases that match TRBD1. This CDR3 spans 14 amino acids. The germline V gene encodes CDR1 LGHNA and CDR2 YNFKEQ. V dropped 6 bases and J dropped 7; count of bases not matched to a gene: 7. The CDR3 DNA reads as TGTGCCAGCAGTCTTGAGGACAGGGTTGAAAAACTGTTTTTT. Residues: CASSLEDRVEKLFF.

This clone was observed once. The CDR3 loop reads CASSPRTATNEKLFF. The DNA of the CDR3 is TGCGCCAGCAGCCCTCGGACAGCAACTAATGAAAAACTGTTTTTT. V is TRBV5-1 and J is TRBJ1-4; TRBD1 is a possible D gene (6 bases). With 4 bases removed from V and 0 bases from J, the gap between germline ends came to 10 bases. The CDR3 runs to 15 residues. Germline CDR1 reads SGHRS; CDR2 reads YFSETQ.

The chain links TRBV5-1 to TRBJ2-3, with 7 bases aligning to TRBD2. Losses at the gene ends were 3 bases for V and 2 bases for J; bases not matched to a gene: 3. This CDR3 comprises 14 residues. The V gene's germline CDR1 is SGHRS and CDR2 YFSETQ. The CDR3 DNA reads as TGCGCCAGCAGCTCGACTAGCCACACAGATACGCAGTATTTT. Protein sequence: CASSSTSHTDTQYF.

V gene TRBV7-2 combines with J gene TRBJ2-1; D is perhaps TRBD2 (6 bases). The germline gives CDR1 SGHTA, CDR2 FQGNSA. The CDR3 is 15 residues long. Trimming took 3 bases from V and 1 from J, leaving 10 bases between them. CDR3 DNA: TGTGCCAGCAGCTTCGGGACTGCATCCTACAATGAGCAGTTCTTC. Its protein is CASSFGTASYNEQFF.

The chain has TRBV27 and TRBJ1-2, with D unclear. The CDR3 consists of 15 residues. CDR1 MNHEY and CDR2 SMNVEV come from the germline V gene (reference sequence). V lost 4 bases and J lost 4, with 16 bases in between. The CDR3 DNA sequence: TGTGCCAGCAGTTACCAGGTTGGTCTGGGCTATGGCTACACCTTC. Translating it yields CASSYQVGLGYGYTF.